The rows below give T cell receptor beta chains drawn from one sample of a study of T cell responses to AZD1222 COVID-19 vaccine. TCRdb keeps only in-frame clones here, not all; method: immunoSEQ multiplex PCR. This sample has roughly 180,000 clones, with about 95% found just once. Here the sequenced sample was peripheral blood, taken on day 0 of AZD1222 vaccination. These receptors originate from an adult in good health. The CDR3 runs from the conserved cysteine through the conserved F or W. The D gene is left open where the match is weak.

d_call j_call v_call cdr3_nt cdr3_aa
TRBD2 TRBJ2-3 TRBV25-1 TGTGCCAGCAGTGGACTAGCGACCACAGATACGCAGTATTTT CASSGLATTDTQYF
. TRBJ1-1 TRBV11-3 TGTGCCAGCAGCTCTTCCAGGGTTTCGGGAGCTTTCTTT CASSSSRVSGAFF
. TRBJ2-6 TRBV5-8 TGTGCCATCTCCCAAGGGTCTGGGGCCAACGTCCTGACTTTC CAISQGSGANVLTF
. TRBJ1-5 TRBV6-1 TGTGCCAGCAGTGAATCCCTCGTAGGGTTTCAGCCCCAGCATTTT CASSESLVGFQPQHF
. TRBJ1-1 TRBV7-3 TGTGCCAGCAGCTTGACAGGTGGGGTAATGACTGAAGCTTTCTTT CASSLTGGVMTEAFF
TRBD1 TRBJ2-2 TRBV5-1 TGCGCCAGCAGCCCGGGACAGGGGGCCGGGGAGCTGTTTTTT CASSPGQGAGELFF
. TRBJ1-1 TRBV28 TGTGCCAGCAGTAAAGGACAGAACACTGAAGCTTTCTTT CASSKGQNTEAFF
. TRBJ1-5 TRBV7-9 TGTGCCAGCACCTCCGGGACTGCCGTCCCCCAGCATTTT CASTSGTAVPQHF
. TRBJ2-2 TRBV4-2 TGTGCCAGCAGCCAAGATCGTGGGGAAGGTCGAGGCGGGGAGCTGTTTTTT CASSQDRGEGRGGELFF
. TRBJ1-2 TRBV6-1 TGTGCCAGCAGTGAAGGGTCCAGGATAGGCGGCTATGGCTACACCTTC CASSEGSRIGGYGYTF
. TRBJ2-7 TRBV18 TGTGCCAGCTCACTCCGGGACTTCTCCTACGAGCAGTACTTC CASSLRDFSYEQYF
. TRBJ1-1 TRBV28 TGTGCCAGCAGTTCTTCCCCCATGGAAGCTTTCTTT CASSSSPMEAFF
. TRBJ1-1 TRBV10-3 TGTGCCATCCAGGAGTTCGTGAACACTGAAGCTTTCTTT CAIQEFVNTEAFF
. TRBJ1-4 TRBV7-9 TGTGCCAGCAGCTTATCACCGCCCAATGAAAAACTGTTTTTT CASSLSPPNEKLFF
. TRBJ1-1 TRBV7-2 TGTGCCAGCAGACAGCAGGGCACGGGACAAGCTGAAGCTTTCTTT CASRQQGTGQAEAFF
TRBD1 TRBJ1-2 TRBV16 TGTGCCAGCAGCCAATCCGTCACCGGGACAGGGTCTGATGGCTACACCTTC CASSQSVTGTGSDGYTF